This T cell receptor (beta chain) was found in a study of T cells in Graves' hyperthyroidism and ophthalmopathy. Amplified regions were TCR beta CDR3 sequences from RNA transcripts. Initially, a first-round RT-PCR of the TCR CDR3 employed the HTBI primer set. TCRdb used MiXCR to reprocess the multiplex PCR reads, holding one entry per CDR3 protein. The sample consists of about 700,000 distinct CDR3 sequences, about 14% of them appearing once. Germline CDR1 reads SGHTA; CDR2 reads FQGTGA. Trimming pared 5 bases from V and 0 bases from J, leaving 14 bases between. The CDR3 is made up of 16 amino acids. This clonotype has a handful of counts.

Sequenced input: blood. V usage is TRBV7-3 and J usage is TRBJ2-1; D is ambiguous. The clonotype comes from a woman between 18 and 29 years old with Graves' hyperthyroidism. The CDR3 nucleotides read TGTGCCAGCAGCCCGTTGGAAGGGCCCTCCTACAATGAGCAGTTCTTC. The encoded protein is CASSPLEGPSYNEQFF.